These 12 T cell receptor beta chains were sequenced from one sample in a study of T cell repertoires in cytomegalovirus infection. In TCRdb, the reads were re-called with MiXCR into one record per CDR3 protein. The sample gives about 830,000 distinct CDR3 sequences, about 31% of which show up once; around an eighth is in the top ten. Their specific antigens are unknown. This specimen was cultured CD8+ T cells from PBMCs, taken from culture after CMV antigen stimulation. These receptors were obtained from a human donor in good health (CMV status not recorded). Some clones in this sample may be carry-over from other donors' samples.

The V gene is TRBV28, the J gene TRBJ2-3; 7 positions agree with TRBD1. V shed 5 bases, J shed 0 bases, and the junction held 14 bases outside the gene matches. The CDR3 contains 18 residues. CDR1 MDHEN and CDR2 SYDVKM come from the germline V gene. The DNA for the CDR3 is TGTGCCAGCAGTCGATACCCGACAGGGATCCTTAGCACAGATACGCAGTATTTT. Encoded protein: CASSRYPTGILSTDTQYF.

In nucleotides, the CDR3 is TGTGCCAGCAGCTTAGCGACGGGCGGCGGAGATACGCAGTATTTT. It codes for CASSLATGGGDTQYF. This sequence joins TRBV7-9 and TRBJ2-3, with unresolved D. V was clipped by 0 bases and J by 5 bases, with 12 bases between them. This CDR3 comprises 15 residues. The germline V gene has CDR1 SEHNR and CDR2 FQNEAQ (reference sequence).

In its sample, this clonotype was seen many times. The V gene is TRBV7-8, the J gene TRBJ1-4, with TRBD1 as a possible D gene (5 bases). Germline lookup yields CDR1 SGHVS and CDR2 FQNEAQ. Deletions cut 1 base from V and 7 bases from J, with 10 bases between. The CDR3 consists of 14 residues. As DNA, the CDR3 is TGTGCCAGCAGCTTAGGGGGGGTACGTGAAAAACTGTTTTTT. As protein: CASSLGGVREKLFF.

The rearrangement uses TRBV6-5 and TRBJ2-7; D uncertain. Trimming took 1 base from V and 1 from J, leaving 5 bases between them. In germline, CDR1 is MNHEY, CDR2 SVGAGI. This CDR3 region has 13 residues. In DNA, the CDR3 is TGTGCCAGCAGTTACTACCCTTCCTACGAGCAGTACTTC. It translates to CASSYYPSYEQYF.

This clonotype was seen more than once but under ten times. The V gene is TRBV7-9, the J gene TRBJ2-7; D gene unclear. Germline CDR1 and CDR2: SEHNR and FQNEAQ (reference sequence). The CDR3 consists of 12 residues. The germline V and J ends were trimmed by 2 bases and 3 bases, with 5 bases remaining between them. The CDR3 sequence is CASSLFNYEQYF. The CDR3 nucleotides read TGTGCCAGCAGCTTATTTAACTACGAGCAGTACTTC.

This chain connects TRBV19 to TRBJ2-1; unclear D gene. Germline lookup yields CDR1 LNHDA and CDR2 SQIVND (reference sequence). V was trimmed by 6 bases and J by 0 bases, leaving 12 bases between them. This CDR3 is built from 15 residues. Written as DNA, the CDR3 is TGTGCCAGTAGATTACAGCCGAGCTCCTACAATGAGCAGTTCTTC. Protein product: CASRLQPSSYNEQFF.

The chain has TRBV9 and TRBJ1-6; 7 bases align to TRBD1. The length of the CDR3 is 14 residues. The J segment lost 6 bases and the V segment lost 2 bases, leaving 2 bases of the junction unmatched. Germline values: CDR1 SGDLS, CDR2 YYNGEE. The CDR3: CASSVAGGNSPLHF. The CDR3 DNA reads TGTGCCAGCAGCGTTGCAGGGGGTAATTCACCCCTCCACTTT.

The chain combines TRBV14 with TRBJ2-1; 12 nucleotides match TRBD2. This CDR3 has 17 residues. Trimming took 0 bases from V and 15 from J; bases not matched to a gene: 15. Looked up from germline, CDR1 is SGHDN and CDR2 is FVKESK. CDR3: CASSQETSGGLLHGRFF. CDR3 bases: TGTGCCAGCAGCCAAGAGACTAGCGGGGGCCTCCTACATGGGCGGTTCTTC.

This clonotype was recorded a few times. This sequence joins TRBV6-2 or TRBV6-3 and TRBJ2-7, with D possibly matching TRBD1 (5 bases). Trimming stripped 10 bases from V and 3 bases from J, with 16 bases between. Germline V lookup: CDR1 MNHEY, CDR2 SVGEGT. The CDR3 is 13 amino acids. The CDR3 DNA sequence: TGTGCCACCCAAGCTCCGACAGACTACGAGCAGTACGTC. It encodes CATQAPTDYEQYV.

This clonotype was seen more than once but under ten times. J is TRBJ2-2 and V is TRBV14; TRBD1 aligns across 7 bases. The junction had 10 bases not matched to a gene; V was cut back by 3 bases and J by 0 bases. The CDR3 covers 18 residues. The germline CDR1 and CDR2 sequences are SGHDN and FVKESK. The chain's CDR3 is CASSHALLGQPNTGELFF. As DNA, the CDR3 is TGTGCCAGCAGCCATGCACTTTTGGGACAGCCGAACACCGGGGAGCTGTTTTTT.

The CDR3: CASSLGGKASNQPQHF. The CDR3 bases are TGTGCCAGCAGTTTGGGAGGGAAAGCAAGCAATCAGCCCCAGCATTTT. This chain joins TRBV12-3 or TRBV12-4 and TRBJ1-5, with D uncertain. This CDR3 is 16 amino acids long. V shed 3 bases and J shed 1 base, with 13 bases lying between them.

The chain recombines TRBV12-3 or TRBV12-4 with TRBJ1-6, with no clear D. V was cut by 5 bases and J by 8 bases, with 13 bases left in between. The CDR3 sequence is 14 residues long. CDR3 protein: CASSPDRPHSPLHF. Here the CDR3 DNA reads TGTGCCAGCAGTCCTGACCGGCCTCATTCACCCCTCCACTTT.